The clone carrying this T cell receptor (beta chain) was detected once. Its specificity is unknown. Libraries were prepared by immunoSEQ multiplex PCR; TCRdb keeps only in-frame clonotypes and omits some of them. The sample has 150,000 to 200,000 clones; approximately 90% are singletons. V lost 8 bases to trimming and J lost 0 bases, with 8 bases between them. The CDR3 is 12 amino acids. CDR1 and CDR2 (germline): SNHLY, FYNNEI. The data are from a study of T cell responses to AZD1222 COVID-19 vaccine. The study's findings and limits: There were mostly white British donors and more females than males, and clonal diversity was possibly underestimated. Repertoire collection took place solely once the T cell response had peaked.

The clonotype was recovered from an adult who received the MenACWY meningococcal vaccine as a control. The rearrangement joins TRBV2 to TRBJ2-7, with D unclear. The sequencing here drew on peripheral blood, taken 28 days after the second dose of the MenACWY control vaccine. Here the CDR3 DNA reads TGTGCCAGCTATAAGGGCTCCTACGAGCAGTACTTC. Translated, it gives CASYKGSYEQYF.